This T cell receptor (beta chain) was identified during a study of post-analysis software for immune sequencing data. Findings and limits, study-wide: Strong co-clustering by F measure linked samples that shared a preparation batch. Elevated frequency relative to controls characterized 4 or 5 TRBV segments in patients, TRBV5-6, TRBV5-1 and TRBV20-1 among them.

Libraries were made from TCR beta cDNA, and they carried unique molecular identifiers. TCRdb ran MiXCR on the PCR reads and lists one entry per CDR3 protein. The sample includes roughly 700,000 distinct CDR3 sequences, roughly 27% of them seen just once. Germline V gene sequence: CDR1 KGHDR, CDR2 SFDVKD. Trimming removed 9 bases from V and 6 bases from J, with 13 bases in between. This CDR3 has 13 amino acids. Notes on this clonotype: The antigen remains unidentified.

Material for sequencing was blood. This receptor was obtained from a girl aged 10 to 17 with multiple sclerosis. This chain uses TRBV24-1 with TRBJ1-4, with D possibly TRBD1 on 5 matching bases. CDR3 coding DNA: TGTGCCACCGCCGGGACCCGAGATGAAAAACTGTTTTTT. Translating gives CATAGTRDEKLFF.